The 18 T cell receptor beta chains listed next were all sequenced from one sample in a study of early T cells in non-severe SARS-CoV-2 infection. Using its own MiXCR run on the 5' RACE reads, TCRdb lists one record per CDR3 protein. There are approximately 75,000 distinct CDR3 sequences in the sample; approximately 14% occur only once, and 3.5% to 5% lies in the top ten. Specimen: whole blood, collected at baseline. These receptors came from an adult who was a healthcare worker with PCR-confirmed SARS-CoV-2 infection or an uninfected control (not recorded which).

The V and J genes are TRBV2 and TRBJ2-2, with D uncertain. V was shortened by 3 bases and J by 0 bases, with 17 bases between the two germline ends. This CDR3 spans 18 amino acids. CDR1 SNHLY and CDR2 FYNNEI come from the germline V gene. The DNA of the CDR3 is TGTGCCAGCAGTGATTGGGTGACTGAGGCGACGAACACCGGGGAGCTGTTTTTT. Protein product: CASSDWVTEATNTGELFF. Combining the CDR3 with reference TRBV2 and TRBJ2-2 gives the whole variable domain EPEVTQTPSHQVTQMGQEVILRCVPISNHLYFYWYRQILGQKVEFLVSFYNNEISEKSEIFDDQFSVERPDGSNFTLKIRSTKLEDSAMYFCASSDWVTEATNTGELFFGEGSRLTVL.

For the CDR3, the DNA is TGTGCCAGCACCACCATCCTGGGGGTCGACGAGCAGTACTTC. It codes for CASTTILGVDEQYF. The chain employs TRBV2 and TRBJ2-7; D possibly matches TRBD1 or TRBD2 (5 bases each). The CDR3 length is 14 residues. Germline V gives CDR1 SNHLY, CDR2 FYNNEI. Trimming took off 7 bases at V and 5 bases at J, with 18 bases between the two ends.

The sample holds a few counts of this clonotype. The chain employs TRBV10-1 and TRBJ2-1; no clear D. Trimming took 6 bases from V and 5 from J, leaving 8 bases between them. Germline loops: CDR1 WNHNN, CDR2 SYGVQD (reference sequence). CDR3 size: 12 residues. CDR3: CASSWSNNEQFF. The CDR3 nucleotides read TGCGCCAGCAGCTGGAGTAACAATGAGCAGTTCTTC.

This clonotype was observed a few times. This rearrangement joins TRBV6-1 to TRBJ2-5; D is possibly TRBD1 (6 bases). There are 13 residues in the CDR3. V lost 7 bases and J lost 2, with 11 bases in between. Germline V gene sequence: CDR1 MNHNS, CDR2 SASEGT. The DNA of the CDR3 is TGTGCCAGCAACCGAGGACAGCAAGAGACCCAGTACTTC. Translating gives CASNRGQQETQYF.

This clonotype occurred a few times. This chain uses TRBV5-1 with TRBJ2-1; the D is unclear. V was cut by 0 bases and J by 7 bases, with 11 bases left in between. The V gene's germline CDR1 is SGHRS and CDR2 YFSETQ. This CDR3 is 14 amino acids long. The CDR3 DNA follows: TGCGCCAGCAGCTTGGGGACCGCTTGGAATGAGCAGTTCTTC. Protein product: CASSLGTAWNEQFF.

This clonotype appeared a few times. The rearrangement links TRBV27 to TRBJ2-1; unclear D gene. This CDR3 spans 14 amino acids. CDR1 and CDR2 from the germline V gene are MNHEY and SMNVEV (reference sequence). V dropped 3 bases and J dropped 6 bases, with 12 bases sitting between them. The CDR3 loop reads CASSFLVVSNEQFF. Written as DNA, the CDR3 is TGTGCCAGCAGTTTTTTGGTAGTATCCAATGAGCAGTTCTTC.

This clonotype came up a few times. This chain links TRBV10-3 with TRBJ2-4; 10 bases are a match to TRBD2. This CDR3 is 15 amino acids long. Germline CDR1 and CDR2: ENHRY and SYGVKD. Germline trimming cut 4 bases from V and 4 bases from J; bases unmatched to any gene: 4. The CDR3 here is CAISGAGGSKNIQYF. The CDR3 region has the DNA TGTGCCATCAGTGGAGCGGGAGGGTCAAAAAACATTCAGTACTTC.

This clonotype was observed a few times. V is TRBV12-3 or TRBV12-4 and J is TRBJ1-1; 7 bases match TRBD1. V gave up 6 bases and J gave up 5 bases; unmatched junction bases: 12. The CDR3 covers 15 residues. DNA for the CDR3: TGTGCCAGCAGCCCCGGGACAGCTAGTCGAACTGAAGCTTTCTTT. This encodes CASSPGTASRTEAFF.

CDR3 in amino acids: CASSYGSGRYNEQFF. Here the CDR3 DNA reads TGTGCCAGCAGTTACGGTAGCGGGAGGTACAATGAGCAGTTCTTC. This chain joins TRBV6-6 and TRBJ2-1; 10 bases are a match to TRBD2. The CDR3 runs 15 residues. The germline gives CDR1 MNHNY, CDR2 SVGAGI (reference sequence). V trimming: 2 bases; J trimming: 4 bases; junction bases outside the gene matches: 2.

This chain uses TRBV6-2 or TRBV6-3 with TRBJ2-2; 8 bases match TRBD1. The CDR3 has 15 residues. From germline, CDR1 is MNHEY and CDR2 SVGEGT. The V segment lost 5 bases and the J segment 0 bases; nucleotides outside the gene matches: 2. The CDR3 sequence is CASSRDRPNTGELFF. For the CDR3, the DNA is TGTGCCAGCAGTCGGGACAGGCCGAACACCGGGGAGCTGTTTTTT.

This clonotype has a count of ten or more. The CDR3 loop is CSVEDNGYTF. The CDR3 bases are TGCAGCGTTGAAGATAACGGCTACACCTTC. The chain joins TRBV29-1 to TRBJ1-2; D is undetermined. Per germline, CDR1 SQVTM and CDR2 ANQGSEA. V gave up 0 bases and J gave up 8 bases, with 4 bases separating them. This CDR3 has 10 residues.

Only one count was recorded for this clonotype. This CDR3 reads CSARVISSNNEQFF. DNA of the CDR3: TGCAGTGCTAGAGTTATAAGTTCCAACAATGAGCAGTTCTTC. The chain combines TRBV20-1 with TRBJ2-1; no firm D call. The germline CDR1 and CDR2 sequences are DFQATT and SNEGSKA (reference sequence). The CDR3 totals 14 residues. The germline V and J ends were trimmed by 1 base and 5 bases, with 12 bases remaining between them.

This clonotype occurred a few times. V gene TRBV18 combines with J gene TRBJ1-1, with TRBD1 matching 7 bases. The CDR3 extends over 14 amino acids. Germline CDR1 reads KGHSH; CDR2 reads LQKENI. V gave up 3 bases and J gave up 6 bases; unmatched junction bases: 7. CDR3 DNA sequence: TGTGCCAGCTCACCCCGAGGGGGCGAATCTGAAGCTTTCTTT. As protein: CASSPRGGESEAFF.

This clonotype was recorded a few times. The V gene is TRBV29-1, the J gene TRBJ2-3; D is unresolved. CDR3 length equals 13 residues. The germline CDR1 and CDR2 sequences are SQVTM and ANQGSEA. The CDR3 nucleotides read TGCACCGTACGGGCTCCTAGCACAGATACGCAGTATTTT. Its translation is CTVRAPSTDTQYF.

This clonotype appeared many times. The V call is TRBV9, the J call TRBJ2-3, with TRBD2 matching over 9 bases. This CDR3 contains 16 residues. Germline CDR1 SGDLS, CDR2 YYNGEE. Losses at the gene ends were 3 bases for V and 2 bases for J; bases not matched to a gene: 7. The CDR3 DNA follows: TGTGCCAGCAGCGCCGGAGCGGGAGGCCCCACAGATACGCAGTATTTT. It translates to CASSAGAGGPTDTQYF.

There are a few counts of this clonotype. V usage is TRBV7-9 and J usage is TRBJ2-7, with D unresolved. The CDR3 runs to 11 residues. Trimming removed 5 bases from V and 10 bases from J, with 12 bases in between. CDR1 is SEHNR and CDR2 is FQNEAQ in the germline V gene (reference sequence). The DNA for the CDR3 is TGTGCCAGCAGCGCCACACTTCCCCAGTACTTC. Its protein product is CASSATLPQYF.

The genes are TRBV18 and TRBJ2-2; no clear D gene. V lost 3 bases, J lost 3 bases, and 2 bases lay in between. CDR3 length: 12 residues. Germline CDR1 and CDR2: KGHSH and LQKENI. The CDR3 DNA sequence: TGTGCCAGCTCACCTTACACCGGGGAGCTGTTTTTT. This codes for CASSPYTGELFF.

This clonotype was observed a few times. The J gene is TRBJ2-7, the V gene TRBV27; D unresolved. The V gene's germline CDR1 is MNHEY and CDR2 SMNVEV (reference sequence). Deletions cut 6 bases from V and 2 bases from J, with 14 bases between. The CDR3 loop spans 14 amino acids. CDR3 amino acids: CASSSHGNPYEQYF. The DNA for the CDR3 is TGTGCCAGCAGCTCACATGGGAACCCCTACGAGCAGTACTTC.